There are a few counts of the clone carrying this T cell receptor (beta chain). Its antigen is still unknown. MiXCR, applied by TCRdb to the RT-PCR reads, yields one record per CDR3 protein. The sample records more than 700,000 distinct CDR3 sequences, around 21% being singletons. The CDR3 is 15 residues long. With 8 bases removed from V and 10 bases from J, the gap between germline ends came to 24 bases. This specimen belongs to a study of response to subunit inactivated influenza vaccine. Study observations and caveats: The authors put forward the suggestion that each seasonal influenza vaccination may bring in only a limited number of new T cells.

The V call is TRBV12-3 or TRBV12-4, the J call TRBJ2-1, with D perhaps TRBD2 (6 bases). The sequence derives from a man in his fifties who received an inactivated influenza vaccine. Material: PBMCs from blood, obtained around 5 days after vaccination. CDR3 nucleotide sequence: TGTGCCAGCGGCTCGGGGGTAACAGCTCGGAGGGAGCAGTTCTTC. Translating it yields CASGSGVTARREQFF.